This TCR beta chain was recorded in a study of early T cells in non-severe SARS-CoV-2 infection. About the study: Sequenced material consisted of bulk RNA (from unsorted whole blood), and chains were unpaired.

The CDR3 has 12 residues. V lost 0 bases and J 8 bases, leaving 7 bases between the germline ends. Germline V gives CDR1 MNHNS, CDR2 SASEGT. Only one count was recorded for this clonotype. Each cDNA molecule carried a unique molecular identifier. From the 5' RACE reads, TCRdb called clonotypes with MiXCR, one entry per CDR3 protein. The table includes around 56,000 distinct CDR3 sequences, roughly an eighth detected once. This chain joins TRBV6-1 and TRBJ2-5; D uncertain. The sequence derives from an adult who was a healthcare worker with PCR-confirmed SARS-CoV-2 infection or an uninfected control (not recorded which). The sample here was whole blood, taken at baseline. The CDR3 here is CASSEAVDTQYF. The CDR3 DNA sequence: TGTGCCAGCAGTGAAGCTGTGGATACCCAGTACTTC.